This is a list of T cell receptor beta chains from one sample in a study of blood T cell repertoires in COVID-19. TCRdb's copy holds only in-frame clones and misses some; the assay was immunoSEQ multiplex PCR. The data contain about 210,000 clones, roughly four fifths of them singletons. The sequencing input was peripheral blood. Every receptor here comes from a woman in her thirties or forties with acute or convalescent COVID-19. The CDR3 runs from the conserved cysteine through the conserved F or W. D genes are given only for firm matches. A clone size is listed for some rows: how often the clone was seen (once, few, many), or a class if it is expanded.

TRBV3-1/TRBV3-2	.	.	TRBJ1-1	TGTGCCAGCAGCCAAGAGGTACAGGGCGGGTGTTCCTTT	CASSQEVQGGCSF
TRBV27	.	.	TRBJ2-7	TGTGCCAGCAGTTTATCCCGTCCTATAGTAGGGGACTACGAGCAGTACTTC	CASSLSRPIVGDYEQYF
TRBV30	.	.	TRBJ1-3	TGTGCCTGGAGGGCGGACTCTGGAAACACCATATATTTT	CAWRADSGNTIYF
TRBV19	.	TRBD2	TRBJ2-2	TGTGCCAGTATTTTTAGCGGGGGAGTCACGGGGGAGCTGTTTTTT	CASIFSGGVTGELFF
TRBV5-6	.	.	TRBJ1-2	TGTGCCAGCAGCCCCCAAGGGGTTGACTATGGCTACACCTTC	CASSPQGVDYGYTF
TRBV21-1	.	.	TRBJ2-1	TGTGCCAGCACCGTGAGAAATGTCTGTAAGGCAGAGGACAATGAGCAGTTCTTC	CASTVRNVCKAEDNEQFF
TRBV11-2	.	.	TRBJ2-7	TGTGCCAGCAGCTTCGGATACTCAGGGCCGTACTTC	CASSFGYSGPYF
TRBV11-2	few	.	TRBJ1-3	TGTGCCAGCAGCCGAGGACAGTCTGGAAACACCATATATTTT	CASSRGQSGNTIYF
TRBV2	.	TRBD1	TRBJ2-1	TGTGCCAGCAGGGGACAGGGAGCTTACAATGAGCAGTTCTTC	CASRGQGAYNEQFF
TRBV5-1	.	TRBD1	TRBJ1-1	TGCGCCAGCAGCTCAGTAAGGGGCGGCGACAGGGTCGCTGAAGCTTTCTTT	CASSSVRGGDRVAEAFF
TRBV6-5	.	TRBD1	TRBJ2-3	TGTGCCAGCAATTACGACAGGGGAACCGCAGATACGCAGTATTTT	CASNYDRGTADTQYF
TRBV15	.	.	TRBJ1-2	TGTGCCACCAGCAGAGATTTGGGAGCTGGCTACACCTTC	CATSRDLGAGYTF
TRBV6-5	.	TRBD2	TRBJ2-7	TGTGCCAGCAGCCCCCAGCGGGAGGGCCGCTACGAGCAGTACTTC	CASSPQREGRYEQYF
TRBV19	.	TRBD1	TRBJ1-5	TGTGCCAGTACCACGGACAGGCTCGGTTTGCAGCCCCAGCATTTT	CASTTDRLGLQPQHF
TRBV5-1	.	.	TRBJ2-5	TGCGCCAGCAGCTTGGGGGCAGCACAAGAGACCCAGTACTTC	CASSLGAAQETQYF
TRBV27	once	TRBD2	TRBJ2-1	TGTGCCAGCAGTTTAGAGGGACTAGCGGGAAATGAGCAGTTCTTC	CASSLEGLAGNEQFF
TRBV14	.	.	TRBJ2-3	TGTGCCAGCAGCCAACACAGTGTGGATACGCAGTATTTT	CASSQHSVDTQYF
TRBV25-1	.	.	TRBJ1-2	TGTGCCAGCAAGCCCCGGACGGGAGTCTATGGCTACACCTTC	CASKPRTGVYGYTF
TRBV10-1	.	.	TRBJ1-1	TGCGCCAGCATTACAGGGAACACTGAAGCTTTCTTT	CASITGNTEAFF
TRBV18	.	.	TRBJ1-5	TGTGCCAGCTCACCACGCAGGGAGGGGCCCCAGCATTTT	CASSPRREGPQHF
TRBV19	.	.	TRBJ1-1	TGTGCCACCCGCGGGAACAGGAGCCCGAGAGGCACTGAAGCTTTCTTT	CATRGNRSPRGTEAFF
TRBV5-1	.	.	TRBJ2-3	TGCGCCAGCAGCCTAAACACAGATACGCAGTATTTT	CASSLNTDTQYF
TRBV12-5	.	TRBD1	TRBJ1-1	TGTGCTAGTGGTTTAGGGACCGGGACAGGGGAGAACACTGAAGCTTTCTTT	CASGLGTGTGENTEAFF
TRBV29-1	.	.	TRBJ1-5	TGCAGCGTTTCCGGGGGTAGCAATCAGCCCCAGCATTTT	CSVSGGSNQPQHF
TRBV5-1	.	.	TRBJ1-1	TGCGCCAGCAGCTTGCCGGTCCCCACTGAAGCTTTCTTT	CASSLPVPTEAFF
TRBV29-1	.	.	TRBJ2-5	TGCAGCGTTGGCGGGGCGGTGAGCCAAGAGACCCAGTACTTC	CSVGGAVSQETQYF
TRBV28	.	.	TRBJ1-1	TGTGCCAGCAGCTACCGGACACCCATGAACACTGAAGCTTTCTTT	CASSYRTPMNTEAFF
TRBV5-1	.	.	TRBJ2-5	TGCGCCAGTATGGGGGGAGAGACCCAGTACTTC	CASMGGETQYF
TRBV10-2	.	.	TRBJ1-2	TGCGCCAGCAGTCATCAGGGGAACTATGGCTACACCTTC	CASSHQGNYGYTF
TRBV4-3	once	TRBD2	TRBJ2-1	TGCGCCAGCAGCCAAGCGGGAGGCGACTACAATGAGCAGTTCTTC	CASSQAGGDYNEQFF
TRBV10-2	.	.	TRBJ1-1	TGCGCCAGCAGTGCTTCCGGTGTCTTGAACACTGAAGCTTTCTTT	CASSASGVLNTEAFF
TRBV12-1	.	.	TRBJ2-7	TGTGCCAGCAGCTTAACAACCACTTTTAGTTACCGGGACAGGGGCACCTACGAGCAGTACTTC	CASSLTTTFSYRDRGTYEQYF
TRBV18	.	TRBD1	TRBJ1-2	TGTGCCAGCTCACCACAGGGGGCCGGTCGGTACTACACCTTC	CASSPQGAGRYYTF
TRBV19	.	.	TRBJ1-1	TGTGCCACTCGGACAGAATCGAACACTGAAGCTTTCTTT	CATRTESNTEAFF
TRBV2	.	TRBD2	TRBJ2-7	TGTGCCAGCAGAGCCGCTAGCGGGAGTTACGAGCAGTACTTC	CASRAASGSYEQYF